There are many counts of the clone carrying this T cell receptor (beta chain). This sample stems from a study of T cells in Graves' hyperthyroidism and ophthalmopathy. Each diagnosis was grounded in clinical symptoms, serum thyroxine and TRAb, thyroid ultrasound, and orbital computed tomography. Amplification yielded TCR beta CDR3 regions, with RNA transcripts as the source. First-round RT-PCR targeting the TCR CDR3 was performed with the HTBI primer set. TCRdb passed the multiplex PCR reads through MiXCR, listing each CDR3 protein once. The sample records 800,000 or so distinct CDR3 sequences, 35% to 40% being singletons. CDR1 and CDR2 from the germline V gene are LNHNV and YYDKDF (reference sequence). CDR3 length equals 16 residues. V trimming: 5 bases; J trimming: 6 bases; junction bases outside the gene matches: 11.

The sequence derives from a man between 18 and 29 years old with Graves' hyperthyroidism. The chain links TRBV15 to TRBJ1-5; the match to TRBD1 covers 9 bases. Sequenced sample: blood. CDR3 region: CATSARTGDLVQPQHF. CDR3 in DNA: TGTGCCACCAGCGCCAGGACAGGGGATTTGGTTCAGCCCCAGCATTTT.